This T cell receptor beta chain is drawn from a study of cytomegalovirus exposure and HLA in healthy donors. Study overall: One earlier analysis, a look at some 180 million T cells, found roughly 110 million unique TCR beta sequences. Study outcomes and limitations: Reportedly, fewer N-insertions than the approximately 700-donor mean appeared in an Asian-associated ancestry cluster in a later analysis. Cytomegalovirus association was listed for 164 TCR beta chains. A link between a missense DCLRE1C variant and TCR beta V- and J-gene trimming emerged from a later analysis.

Germline CDR1 is SNHLY and CDR2 is FYNNEI. Trimming removed 9 bases from V and 3 bases from J; junction bases left unmatched: 5. The CDR3 has 12 amino acids. The PCR was carried out with 60 Vbeta primers and 13 Jbeta primers. The table came from immunoSEQ multiplex PCR; TCRdb's copy has only in-frame clones and leaves some out. The data show 150,000 to 200,000 clones, 70% to 75% seen once. With respect to this clone: Its antigen remains unidentified.

J is TRBJ2-7 and V is TRBV2; 7 nucleotides match TRBD1. The specimen sequenced was PBMCs. The receptor's source is a man younger than 30 in good health and CMV-seropositive. The CDR3: CASSRDSYEQYV. DNA of the CDR3: TGTGCCAGTTCTCGGGACAGCTACGAGCAGTACGTC.